Listed below are T cell receptor beta chains from one sample, sequenced in a study of T cell responses to AZD1222 COVID-19 vaccine. Profiled with immunoSEQ multiplex PCR; TCRdb holds only in-frame clones, not every one. The sample has about 200,000 clones; around 94% are singletons. The source was peripheral blood, collected 28 days after the second dose of the MenACWY control vaccine. Source of these receptors: an adult who received the MenACWY meningococcal vaccine as a control. CDR3s leave out the opening cysteine and the closing phenylalanine or tryptophan. Size is omitted from some rows. Given values are once, few, many or a class for expanded clones.

v_gene	j_gene	abundance	CDR3aa
TRBV6-6	TRBJ1-2	-	ASSYSIPGKNRSYT
TRBV6-5	TRBJ2-7	-	ASSYGREPGEQY
TRBV3-1/TRBV3-2	TRBJ2-1	-	ASSLRRGGLNEQF
TRBV4-3	TRBJ1-1	-	ASSQDWGGTEAF
TRBV7-8	TRBJ2-7	-	ASSLVGTYEQY
TRBV7-8	TRBJ2-3	-	ASSPSTSGGAYTQY
TRBV7-2	TRBJ1-2	-	ASSLEGYGYT
TRBV6-5	TRBJ2-1	-	ASSYSQGRSTEQF
TRBV27	TRBJ1-1	-	ASSSSTGNTEAF
TRBV4-3	TRBJ1-2	-	ASSQEVPGATYGYT
TRBV28	TRBJ1-1	once	ASSPTGGAGAF
TRBV7-2	TRBJ2-1	once	ASSFRQTYNEQF
TRBV13	TRBJ1-1	-	ASTPGHMNTEAF
TRBV11-2	TRBJ1-1	-	ASSARPPRTGRGEAF
TRBV3-1/TRBV3-2	TRBJ2-7	once	ASSQDLGLSYEQY
TRBV3-1/TRBV3-2	TRBJ1-1	once	ASSQEGTEAF
TRBV27	TRBJ2-3	-	ASSLGRDGSDTQY
TRBV16	TRBJ2-1	-	ASSSSGSSYNEQF